This TCR beta chain was retrieved from a study of T cells after yellow fever vaccination. A process of 5'RACE template switching, which added a universal primer site and UMIs, was used to make TCR cDNA. TCRdb re-called the 5' RACE reads through MiXCR, storing one row per CDR3 protein. Counted here are 510,000 or so distinct CDR3 sequences, roughly 19% occurring once; the ten biggest clones make up approximately 14%. This CDR3 is 15 amino acids long. The germline V gene encodes CDR1 LNHDA and CDR2 SQIVND (reference sequence). The V segment lost 5 bases and the J segment 4 bases; nucleotides outside the gene matches: 5. Comments on this clonotype: No antigen is known for it.

General study points: On re-exposure, the response was weaker but peaked faster, at day 5 versus 15. Across the CD4 and CD8 compartments, a small share of clonotypes was present in both. Booster samples showed a return of most primary-vaccination clones (roughly 96% CD4, 70% to 90% CD8).

The receptor was derived from a man younger than 40 who received the YFV17D yellow fever vaccine. The starting material was PBMCs, obtained 15 days after the yellow fever booster vaccination. The V call is TRBV19, the J call TRBJ2-7; 13 nucleotides line up with TRBD2. The CDR3 is CASSPRTSGRYEQYF. CDR3 nucleotide sequence: TGTGCCAGTAGTCCCCGGACTAGCGGGAGATACGAGCAGTACTTC.